The 27 T cell receptor beta chains presented below share a single source sample, sequenced in a study of cytomegalovirus exposure and HLA in healthy donors. The data were produced by immunoSEQ multiplex PCR, yet TCRdb's version contains in-frame clones alone and is incomplete. The table records some 290,000 clones, approximately 91% of them present only once. Sequencing input: PBMCs. These receptors were obtained from a man younger than 45 in good health and CMV-seronegative.

As to this clone: This same CDR3 is encoded by further DNA sequences in the sample. The rearrangement uses TRBV13 and TRBJ1-6; tentative D call: TRBD1 (6 bases). The CDR3 has 14 amino acids. Trimming shortened V by 2 bases and J by 7 bases, and 9 bases separated the two germline ends. Germline V gene sequence: CDR1 PRHDT, CDR2 FYEKMQ (reference sequence). Here the CDR3 DNA reads TGTGCCAGCAGCTTAACAGGGAGAAATTCACCCCTCCACTTT. Encoded protein: CASSLTGRNSPLHF.

V is TRBV13 and J is TRBJ1-6; D might be TRBD1 (6 bases). CDR1 and CDR2 from the germline V gene are PRHDT and FYEKMQ (reference sequence). The V end was cut by 5 bases, the J end by 8 bases, with 19 bases between. The CDR3 covers 16 residues. CDR3: CASSRRQAGSYSPLHF. CDR3 DNA sequence: TGTGCCAGCAGCCGAAGACAGGCCGGTAGCTATTCACCCCTCCACTTT. Full variable domain (rest looked up from reference TRBV13 and TRBJ1-6): AAGVIQSPRHLIKEKRETATLKCYPIPRHDTVYWYQQGPGQDPQFLISFYEKMQSDKGSIPDRFSAQQFSDYHSELNMSSLELGDSALYFCASSRRQAGSYSPLHFGNGTRLTVT.

The rearrangement uses TRBV5-1 and TRBJ2-3, with 10 bases fitting TRBD2. Germline CDR1 reads SGHRS; CDR2 reads YFSETQ. With 4 bases clipped from V and 0 bases from J, the junction kept 8 bases outside the gene matches. The length of the CDR3 is 17 residues. CDR3 in amino acids: CASSRTSGAFSTDTQYF. CDR3 nucleotides: TGCGCCAGCAGCCGTACTAGCGGGGCATTTAGCACAGATACGCAGTATTTT.

This clone was recorded once. The chain is built from TRBV5-1 and TRBJ1-1; D unresolved. Trimming stripped 4 bases from V and 3 bases from J, with 7 bases between. CDR1 SGHRS and CDR2 YFSETQ come from the germline V gene. CDR3 size: 12 residues. The CDR3 loop is CASSRGHTEAFF. Here the CDR3 DNA reads TGCGCCAGCAGCAGAGGGCACACTGAAGCTTTCTTT.

The chain employs TRBV7-9 and TRBJ2-7, with 12 bases matching TRBD2. V lost 4 bases, J lost 7 bases, and 8 bases stayed unmatched. This CDR3 has 15 amino acids. Germline values: CDR1 SEHNR, CDR2 FQNEAQ (reference sequence). Here the CDR3 DNA reads TGTGCCAGCAGCTCTACGGGGACTAGCGGGCCGGAGCAGTACTTC. This sequence encodes CASSSTGTSGPEQYF.

V and J are TRBV7-2 and TRBJ2-6; a possible D gene is TRBD1 (5 bases). Trimming left V 5 bases short and J 0 bases short, with 8 bases between. CDR1 is SGHTA, CDR2 FQGNSA, per germline. The CDR3 runs 15 residues. The CDR3: CASSPGFSGANVLTF. For the CDR3, the DNA is TGTGCCAGCAGCCCAGGGTTCTCTGGGGCCAACGTCCTGACTTTC.

This chain joins TRBV29-1 and TRBJ1-2; 11 nucleotides line up with TRBD1. This CDR3 region has 15 residues. CDR1 is SQVTM and CDR2 is ANQGSEA in the germline V gene. J was trimmed by 2 bases and V by 6 bases; bases with no gene match: 8. Written as DNA, the CDR3 is TGCAGCGTCCCCGGACAGGGGGCATTGAACTATGGCTACACCTTC. This codes for CSVPGQGALNYGYTF. The whole variable domain, remainder taken from reference TRBV29-1 and TRBJ1-2, is SAVISQKPSRDICQRGTSLTIQCQVDSQVTMMFWYRQQPGQSLTLIATANQGSEATYESGFVIDKFPISRPNLTFSTLTVSNMSPEDSSIYLCSVPGQGALNYGYTFGSGTRLTVV.

The chain is built from TRBV5-4 and TRBJ1-6, with 10 bases identical to TRBD1. Germline CDR1 and CDR2: SGHNT and YYREEE (reference sequence). This CDR3 has 16 amino acids. J was trimmed by 16 bases and V by 5 bases; bases with no gene match: 18. Here the CDR3 DNA reads TGTGCCAGCAGTATGTCCATGGGGGGACAGGGGACTCCTCTCCACTTT. It yields the protein CASSMSMGGQGTPLHF. Looking up the rest from reference TRBV5-4 and TRBJ1-6 gives the full variable domain: ETGVTQSPTHLIKTRGQQVTLRCSSQSGHNTVSWYQQALGQGPQFIFQYYREEENGRGNFPPRFSGLQFPNYSSELNVNALELDDSALYLCASSMSMGGQGTPLHFGNGTRLTVT.

V and J are TRBV6-6 and TRBJ1-5; 7 bases match TRBD1. J lost 0 bases, V lost 5 bases, and 7 bases had no gene match. The CDR3 is 16 residues long. From germline, CDR1 is MNHNY and CDR2 SVGAGI (reference sequence). CDR3 nucleotide sequence: TGTGCCAGCAGTCGAACCCGGGACAGTAGCAATCAGCCCCAGCATTTT. This codes for CASSRTRDSSNQPQHF.

This chain uses TRBV19 with TRBJ1-5; no reliable D call. The CDR3 has 13 amino acids. Trimming removed 1 base at V and 6 bases at J, with 7 bases between. CDR1 LNHDA and CDR2 SQIVND come from the germline V gene (reference sequence). CDR3 sequence reads: CASSIVLGQPQHF. For the CDR3, the DNA is TGTGCCAGTAGTATAGTGCTCGGTCAGCCCCAGCATTTT. The complete variable domain, with remaining parts taken from reference TRBV19 and TRBJ1-5, reads DGGITQSPKYLFRKEGQNVTLSCEQNLNHDAMYWYRQDPGQGLRLIYYSQIVNDFQKGDIAEGYSVSREKKESFPLTVTSAQKNPTAFYLCASSIVLGQPQHFGDGTRLSIL.

The V and J genes are TRBV2 and TRBJ1-1, with D unclear. Trimming removed 6 bases from V and 0 bases from J, with 11 bases in between. Germline loops: CDR1 SNHLY, CDR2 FYNNEI. The CDR3 runs to 14 residues. The CDR3 bases are TGTGCCAGCAGCGTAATAGCAATGAACACTGAAGCTTTCTTT. It specifies CASSVIAMNTEAFF.

The rearrangement joins TRBV6-6 to TRBJ2-7, with a weak D call TRBD1 (6 bases). This CDR3 contains 14 residues. Germline V lookup: CDR1 MNHNY, CDR2 SVGAGI (reference sequence). V gave up 4 bases and J gave up 3 bases, with 13 bases separating them. The CDR3 spells CASSLTGPIYEQYF. In DNA, the CDR3 is TGTGCCAGCAGTTTGACAGGCCCGATCTACGAGCAGTACTTC.

The CDR3 DNA reads TGTGCCAGCAGCGTAGAATGGGGGGGGAATTCACCCCTCCACTTT. Encoded protein: CASSVEWGGNSPLHF. This chain connects TRBV9 to TRBJ1-6, with D perhaps matching TRBD1 (5 bases). This CDR3 contains 15 residues. Germline-derived CDR1 and CDR2 are SGDLS and YYNGEE. V lost 0 bases and J lost 7, with 11 bases in between.

This chain joins TRBV7-9 and TRBJ2-7, with 9 bases matching TRBD1. The CDR3 spans 16 residues. CDR1 is SEHNR, CDR2 FQNEAQ, per germline (reference sequence). After removal of 6 bases from V and 1 base from J, the junction contained 10 bases not matched to a gene. The CDR3 DNA follows: TGTGCCAGCAGTAAATACCGGGACAGGGAGTCCTACGAGCAGTACTTC. It translates to CASSKYRDRESYEQYF.

The rearrangement uses TRBV5-4 and TRBJ1-1, with 7 bases aligning to TRBD1. Looked up from germline, CDR1 is SGHNT and CDR2 is YYREEE (reference sequence). This CDR3 is built from 13 residues. The V and J ends lost 5 bases and 6 bases, in that order; junction bases with no gene match: 7. The CDR3 is CASRKTGDPEAFF. The CDR3 bases are TGTGCCAGCAGAAAAACAGGGGACCCTGAAGCTTTCTTT. The entire variable domain, with the rest obtained from reference TRBV5-4 and TRBJ1-1, is as follows: ETGVTQSPTHLIKTRGQQVTLRCSSQSGHNTVSWYQQALGQGPQFIFQYYREEENGRGNFPPRFSGLQFPNYSSELNVNALELDDSALYLCASRKTGDPEAFFGQGTRLTVV.

This clone was seen only a few times. The genes are TRBV4-3 and TRBJ2-2; D unclear. The CDR3 sequence is 12 residues long. Germline assignment: CDR1 LGHNA and CDR2 YSLEER. Trimming took 5 bases from V and 6 from J, leaving 7 bases between them. In DNA, the CDR3 is TGCGCCAGCAGCGAGATACCCGGGGAGCTGTTTTTT. Protein: CASSEIPGELFF.

In this sample, this clone turned up once. The V call is TRBV11-2, the J call TRBJ2-1; 8 bases match TRBD2. The germline V gene has CDR1 SGHAT and CDR2 FQNNGV. Trimming cost V 1 base and J 6 bases; bases outside gene matches: 5. The CDR3 runs to 15 residues. In DNA, the CDR3 is TGTGCCAGCAGCTTAGTGGTAGCGGGGAGCAATGAGCAGTTCTTC. Its translation is CASSLVVAGSNEQFF.

This rearrangement joins TRBV29-1 to TRBJ1-4, with D perhaps TRBD1 (6 bases). The germline V gene encodes CDR1 SQVTM and CDR2 ANQGSEA. The V gene lost 5 bases and the J gene lost 3 bases, with 10 bases spanning the gap. This CDR3 has 13 amino acids. Here the CDR3 DNA reads TGCAGCGTTTTAGGGGGGGCTAATGAAAAACTGTTTTTT. This codes for CSVLGGANEKLFF. The full variable domain, rest sourced from reference TRBV29-1 and TRBJ1-4, is SAVISQKPSRDICQRGTSLTIQCQVDSQVTMMFWYRQQPGQSLTLIATANQGSEATYESGFVIDKFPISRPNLTFSTLTVSNMSPEDSSIYLCSVLGGANEKLFFGSGTQLSVL.

This chain joins TRBV2 and TRBJ2-2; D is perhaps TRBD1 (5 bases). The ends were cut back, 1 base at V and 4 bases at J, with 10 bases in the middle. This CDR3 has 15 amino acids. Looked up from germline, CDR1 is SNHLY and CDR2 is FYNNEI. The CDR3 loop reads CASSEVRQSTGELFF. CDR3 DNA sequence: TGTGCCAGCAGTGAAGTGAGACAGAGCACCGGGGAGCTGTTTTTT. Complete variable domain (other parts from reference TRBV2 and TRBJ2-2): EPEVTQTPSHQVTQMGQEVILRCVPISNHLYFYWYRQILGQKVEFLVSFYNNEISEKSEIFDDQFSVERPDGSNFTLKIRSTKLEDSAMYFCASSEVRQSTGELFFGEGSRLTVL.

The chain couples TRBV5-1 to TRBJ2-7, with D maybe TRBD2 (5 bases). This CDR3 spans 16 amino acids. The germline gives CDR1 SGHRS, CDR2 YFSETQ. Trimming removed 0 bases at V and 3 bases at J, with 16 bases between. The CDR3 DNA reads TGCGCCAGCAGCTTGGGGGAAGGGTTCGGGAACTACGAGCAGTACTTC. Translation: CASSLGEGFGNYEQYF.

Only a few counts were recorded for this clone. The rearrangement links TRBV19 to TRBJ2-7; D is undetermined. Per germline, CDR1 LNHDA and CDR2 SQIVND (reference sequence). The V gene lost 3 bases and the J gene lost 2 bases, with 11 bases spanning the gap. The CDR3 has 14 residues. CDR3 bases: TGTGCCAGTAGTATTGAGCTGAATCCCTACGAGCAGTACTTC. It yields the protein CASSIELNPYEQYF.

The chain is built from TRBV7-9 and TRBJ1-2; D is unclear. V was shortened by 4 bases and J by 7 bases, with 10 bases between the two germline ends. The CDR3 has 12 residues. Germline V gene sequence: CDR1 SEHNR, CDR2 FQNEAQ (reference sequence). DNA of the CDR3: TGTGCCAGCAGCTACCAAAACAGTGGCTACACCTTC. It codes for CASSYQNSGYTF.

This clone was picked up one time. The chain employs TRBV11-2 and TRBJ2-1, with 7 bases fitting TRBD2. The length of the CDR3 is 15 residues. CDR1 is SGHAT, CDR2 FQNNGV, per germline. J lost 0 bases, V lost 2 bases, and 1 base had no gene match. The CDR3 here is CASSLRGGSYNEQFF. CDR3 nucleotides: TGTGCCAGCAGCTTACGCGGGGGCTCCTACAATGAGCAGTTCTTC.

This clone appeared a few times. This chain links TRBV2 with TRBJ1-2; possibly TRBD1 for D (5 bases). Trimming pared 6 bases from V and 4 bases from J, leaving 15 bases between. CDR1 is SNHLY and CDR2 is FYNNEI in the germline V gene. CDR3 size: 14 residues. The CDR3 DNA reads as TGTGCCAGCAGCGCTAGGGGCTCTAGCTATGGCTACACCTTC. Translated, it gives CASSARGSSYGYTF.

The chain joins TRBV5-1 to TRBJ2-1; D possibly corresponds to TRBD2 (6 bases). The germline V gene encodes CDR1 SGHRS and CDR2 YFSETQ. The CDR3 covers 16 residues. Deletions cut 4 bases from V and 2 bases from J, with 16 bases between. As DNA, the CDR3 is TGCGCCAGCAGCCCGGTGGGGGGTAGTGCCTACAATGAGCAGTTCTTC. As protein: CASSPVGGSAYNEQFF.

The J gene is TRBJ2-3, the V gene TRBV29-1; no definite D call. Germline V gives CDR1 SQVTM, CDR2 ANQGSEA. The length of the CDR3 is 14 residues. Trimming took 3 bases from V and 2 from J, leaving 12 bases between them. The CDR3, as DNA: TGCAGCGTTGACCCCGGAGCATTCACAGATACGCAGTATTTT. Amino acids: CSVDPGAFTDTQYF.

The chain carries TRBV11-1 and TRBJ2-2, with 16 bases lining up with TRBD2. Germline V gives CDR1 SGHAT, CDR2 FQDESV (reference sequence). This CDR3 is 19 amino acids long. V shed 5 bases, J shed 7 bases, and the junction held 13 bases outside the gene matches. In nucleotides, the CDR3 is TGTGCCAGCAGCCCGCCGCTCGGGACTAGCGGGGGGGCAAGCGGGGAGCTGTTTTTT. Protein sequence: CASSPPLGTSGGASGELFF.